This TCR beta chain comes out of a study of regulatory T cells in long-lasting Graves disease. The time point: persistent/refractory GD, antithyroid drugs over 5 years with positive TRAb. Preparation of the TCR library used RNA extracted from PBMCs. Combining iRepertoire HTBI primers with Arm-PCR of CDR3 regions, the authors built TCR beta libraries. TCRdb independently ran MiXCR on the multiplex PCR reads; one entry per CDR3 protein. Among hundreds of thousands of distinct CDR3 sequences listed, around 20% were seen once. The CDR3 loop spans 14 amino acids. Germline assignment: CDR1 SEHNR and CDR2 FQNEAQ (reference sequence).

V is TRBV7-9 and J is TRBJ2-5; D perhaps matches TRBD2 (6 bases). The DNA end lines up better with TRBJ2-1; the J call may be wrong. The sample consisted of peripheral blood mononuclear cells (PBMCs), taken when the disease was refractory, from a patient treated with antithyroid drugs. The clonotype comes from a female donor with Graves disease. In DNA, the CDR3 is TGTGCCAGCAGCCCCCGGGAGTATGACAATGAGCAGTTCTTC. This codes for CASSPREYDNEQFF.